This TCR beta chain was identified in a study of blood T cell repertoires in COVID-19 (dated by TCRdb to the early 2020s). Notes on the research overall: Samples covering the acute and convalescent phases of COVID-19 were provided by collaborators in the United States, Italy and Spain. The samples were drawn from the first 160 participants of the ongoing ImmuneRACE study and from more than 1,000 subjects provided by 6 global collaborators. Where available, HLA class I and class II types were obtained from metadata supplied by the sample provider rather than from assay-based typing. The material from the prospective study consisted of cDNA or gDNA derived from T cells, B-cell-depleted T cells, or PBMCs. Deeply sampled blood TCRbeta repertoires from subjects exposed to, actively infected with, or recovered from COVID-19 were included in the dataset. The sample metadata nearly always contained a de-identified subject ID, COVID-19 status, age in years and sex. The repertoires were made available in a free public database intended to serve as a resource for research on the immune response to SARS-CoV-2.

The sample holds one count of this clone. Its antigen has not been determined. No base quality values were provided; no much bigger clone lies one nucleotide off. Trimming removed 2 bases from V and 5 bases from J, leaving 12 bases between the germline ends. From cysteine to phenylalanine, the CDR3 is 14 amino acids long. Just the 42-base CDR3 DNA is kept, in frame starting at base 1. CDR1 MNHEY and CDR2 SVGAGI were looked up in the germline V gene. What the authors observed across the whole study: How much clinical and demographic metadata was included differed by source and by participant, and the metadata was provided uncurated.

Whole blood was collected in K2EDTA tubes by collaborating institutions according to the institutions' own protocols. For TCRbeta analysis, collaborators shipped samples in one of three forms: frozen whole blood, isolated PBMCs, or DNA extracted from either of those sample types. TCRbeta CDR3 regions were amplified from genomic DNA by means of the immunoSEQ Assay, a bias-controlled multiplex PCR. On the study's bioinformatics: Within the assay, amplification of reference gene primers was used to estimate how many nucleated cells each sample contained. To quantify the absolute abundance of each unique TCRbeta CDR3 rearrangement, sequence reads were collapsed and filtered. For each sample, productive Simpson clonality was calculated as the square root of Simpson's diversity index across productive rearrangements. In its TCRdb copy, this immuneACCESS table keeps in-frame sequences only and misses some clones. Where compared with another copy, unresolved V genes explain less than half of these, and the others have no known cause. D and trimming come from the DNA, and the V and J calls and clone size come from that table. The sample records about 330,000 clones, more than 75% of which are singletons. Under 2% of the sample is taken by the ten largest.

The clonotype was recovered from a woman aged 45-60 years with acute or convalescent COVID-19. The sequenced sample was peripheral blood. Recombination joined TRBV6-5 with TRBJ1-1; the D segment could be TRBD1, given 5 matching bases. CDR3 loop: CASSYRGGVTEAFF. At the DNA level, the sequence is TGTGCCAGCAGTTACCGGGGAGGGGTTACTGAAGCTTTCTTT.